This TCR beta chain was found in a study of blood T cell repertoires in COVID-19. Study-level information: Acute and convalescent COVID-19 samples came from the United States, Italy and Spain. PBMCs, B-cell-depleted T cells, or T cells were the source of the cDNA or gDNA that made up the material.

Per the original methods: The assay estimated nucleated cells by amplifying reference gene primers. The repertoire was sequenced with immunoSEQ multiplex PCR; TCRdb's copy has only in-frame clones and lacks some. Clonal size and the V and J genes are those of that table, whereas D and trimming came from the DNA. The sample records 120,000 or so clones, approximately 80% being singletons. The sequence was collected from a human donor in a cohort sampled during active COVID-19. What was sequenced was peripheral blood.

CDR3 coding DNA: TGTGCCAGCAGCCAAAGGGGACAGGGGGCGAGGTACGAGCAGTACTTC. This sequence encodes CASSQRGQGARYEQYF. This rearrangement joins TRBV3-1 (or the pseudogene TRBV3-2) to TRBJ2-7; 12 bases line up with TRBD1. V lost 2 bases, J lost 4 bases, and 6 bases stayed unmatched. The CDR3 is 16 residues long. Per germline, CDR1 LGHDT and CDR2 YNNKEL (reference sequence).